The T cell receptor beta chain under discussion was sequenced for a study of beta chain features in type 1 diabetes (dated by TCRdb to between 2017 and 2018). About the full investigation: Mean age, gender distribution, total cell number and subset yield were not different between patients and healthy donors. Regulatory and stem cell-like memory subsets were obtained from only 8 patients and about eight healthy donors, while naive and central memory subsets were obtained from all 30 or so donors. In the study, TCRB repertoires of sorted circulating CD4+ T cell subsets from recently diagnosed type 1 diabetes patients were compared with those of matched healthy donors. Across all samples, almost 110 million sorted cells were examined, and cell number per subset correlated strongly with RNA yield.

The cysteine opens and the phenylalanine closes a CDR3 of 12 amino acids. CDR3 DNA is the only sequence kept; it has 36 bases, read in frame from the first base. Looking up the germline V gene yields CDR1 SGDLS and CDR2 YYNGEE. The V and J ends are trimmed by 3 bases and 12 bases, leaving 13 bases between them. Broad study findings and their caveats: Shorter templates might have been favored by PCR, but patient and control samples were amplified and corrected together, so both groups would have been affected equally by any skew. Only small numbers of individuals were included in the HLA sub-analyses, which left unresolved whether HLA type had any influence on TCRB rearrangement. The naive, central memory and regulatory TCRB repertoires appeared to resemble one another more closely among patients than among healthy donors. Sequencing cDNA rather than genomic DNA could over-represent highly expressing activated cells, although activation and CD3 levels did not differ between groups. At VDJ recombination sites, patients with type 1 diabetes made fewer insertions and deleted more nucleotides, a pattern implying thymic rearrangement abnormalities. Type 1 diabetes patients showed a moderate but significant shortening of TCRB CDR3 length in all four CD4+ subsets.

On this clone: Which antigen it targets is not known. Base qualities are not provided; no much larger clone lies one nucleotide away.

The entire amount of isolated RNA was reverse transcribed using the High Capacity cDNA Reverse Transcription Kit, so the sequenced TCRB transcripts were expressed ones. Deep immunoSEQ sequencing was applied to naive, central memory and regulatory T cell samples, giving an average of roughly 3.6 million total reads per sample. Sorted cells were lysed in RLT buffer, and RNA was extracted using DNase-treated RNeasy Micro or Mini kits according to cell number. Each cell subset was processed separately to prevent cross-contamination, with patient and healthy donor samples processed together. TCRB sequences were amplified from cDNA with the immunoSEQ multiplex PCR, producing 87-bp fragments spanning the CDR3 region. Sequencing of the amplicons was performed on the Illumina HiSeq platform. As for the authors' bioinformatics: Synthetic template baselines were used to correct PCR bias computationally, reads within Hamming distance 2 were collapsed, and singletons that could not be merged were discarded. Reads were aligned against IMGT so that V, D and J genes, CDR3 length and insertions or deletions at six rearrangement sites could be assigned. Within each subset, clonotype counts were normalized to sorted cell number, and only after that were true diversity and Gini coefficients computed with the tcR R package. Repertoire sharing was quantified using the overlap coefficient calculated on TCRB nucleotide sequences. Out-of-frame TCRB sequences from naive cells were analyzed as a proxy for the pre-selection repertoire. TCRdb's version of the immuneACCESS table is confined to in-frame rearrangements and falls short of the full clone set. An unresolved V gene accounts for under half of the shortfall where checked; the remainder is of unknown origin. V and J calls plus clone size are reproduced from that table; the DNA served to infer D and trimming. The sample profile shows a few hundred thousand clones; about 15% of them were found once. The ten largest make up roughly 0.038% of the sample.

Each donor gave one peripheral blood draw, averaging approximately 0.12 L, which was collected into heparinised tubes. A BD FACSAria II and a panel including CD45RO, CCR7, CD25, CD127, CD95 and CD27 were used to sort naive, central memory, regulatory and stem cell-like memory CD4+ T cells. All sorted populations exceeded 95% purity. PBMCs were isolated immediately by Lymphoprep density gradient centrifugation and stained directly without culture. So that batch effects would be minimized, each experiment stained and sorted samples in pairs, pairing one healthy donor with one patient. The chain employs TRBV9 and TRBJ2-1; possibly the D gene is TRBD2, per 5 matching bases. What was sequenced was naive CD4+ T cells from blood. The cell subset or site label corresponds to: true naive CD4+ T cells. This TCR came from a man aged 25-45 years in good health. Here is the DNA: TGTGCCAGCAGCGCGCCAACTAGGGCGCAGTTCTTC. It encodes CASSAPTRAQFF.